A single sample gave rise to the 3 T cell receptor beta chains below, sequenced in a study of cytomegalovirus exposure and HLA in healthy donors. PCR involved 60 Vbeta and 13 Jbeta primers. Sequenced by immunoSEQ multiplex PCR; TCRdb stores in-frame clones only, minus some. The sample holds approximately 51,000 clones. Sequencing was performed on PBMCs. The receptors were gathered from a man aged 35 to 55 in good health and CMV-seropositive.

V usage is TRBV5-4 and J usage is TRBJ1-4; D uncertain. CDR1 and CDR2 from the germline V gene are SGHNT and YYREEE (reference sequence). The CDR3 contains 14 residues. The ends were cut back, 0 bases at V and 5 bases at J, with 8 bases in the middle. Here the CDR3 DNA reads TGTGCCAGCAGCTTGGATGCGGGGAATGAAAAACTGTTTTTT. It specifies CASSLDAGNEKLFF.

This sequence joins TRBV18 and TRBJ1-6; the match to TRBD1 covers 8 bases. V was pared by 0 bases and J by 7 bases, with 8 bases of the junction left unmatched. This CDR3 contains 17 residues. The germline V gene has CDR1 KGHSH and CDR2 LQKENI. The CDR3 DNA is TGTGCCAGCTCACCACCGGTGACAGGGGTAAGGAATTCACCCCTCCACTTT. Translation: CASSPPVTGVRNSPLHF.

This CDR3 reads CASTRLAGTGELFF. The CDR3 DNA sequence: TGTGCCAGCACCCGACTAGCTGGTACCGGGGAGCTGTTTTTT. The chain links TRBV6-6 to TRBJ2-2, with 7 bases fitting TRBD2. Trimming at V came to 7 bases and at J to 5 bases, leaving 7 bases not matched to a gene. The germline V gene has CDR1 MNHNY and CDR2 SVGAGI (reference sequence). CDR3 size: 14 residues.